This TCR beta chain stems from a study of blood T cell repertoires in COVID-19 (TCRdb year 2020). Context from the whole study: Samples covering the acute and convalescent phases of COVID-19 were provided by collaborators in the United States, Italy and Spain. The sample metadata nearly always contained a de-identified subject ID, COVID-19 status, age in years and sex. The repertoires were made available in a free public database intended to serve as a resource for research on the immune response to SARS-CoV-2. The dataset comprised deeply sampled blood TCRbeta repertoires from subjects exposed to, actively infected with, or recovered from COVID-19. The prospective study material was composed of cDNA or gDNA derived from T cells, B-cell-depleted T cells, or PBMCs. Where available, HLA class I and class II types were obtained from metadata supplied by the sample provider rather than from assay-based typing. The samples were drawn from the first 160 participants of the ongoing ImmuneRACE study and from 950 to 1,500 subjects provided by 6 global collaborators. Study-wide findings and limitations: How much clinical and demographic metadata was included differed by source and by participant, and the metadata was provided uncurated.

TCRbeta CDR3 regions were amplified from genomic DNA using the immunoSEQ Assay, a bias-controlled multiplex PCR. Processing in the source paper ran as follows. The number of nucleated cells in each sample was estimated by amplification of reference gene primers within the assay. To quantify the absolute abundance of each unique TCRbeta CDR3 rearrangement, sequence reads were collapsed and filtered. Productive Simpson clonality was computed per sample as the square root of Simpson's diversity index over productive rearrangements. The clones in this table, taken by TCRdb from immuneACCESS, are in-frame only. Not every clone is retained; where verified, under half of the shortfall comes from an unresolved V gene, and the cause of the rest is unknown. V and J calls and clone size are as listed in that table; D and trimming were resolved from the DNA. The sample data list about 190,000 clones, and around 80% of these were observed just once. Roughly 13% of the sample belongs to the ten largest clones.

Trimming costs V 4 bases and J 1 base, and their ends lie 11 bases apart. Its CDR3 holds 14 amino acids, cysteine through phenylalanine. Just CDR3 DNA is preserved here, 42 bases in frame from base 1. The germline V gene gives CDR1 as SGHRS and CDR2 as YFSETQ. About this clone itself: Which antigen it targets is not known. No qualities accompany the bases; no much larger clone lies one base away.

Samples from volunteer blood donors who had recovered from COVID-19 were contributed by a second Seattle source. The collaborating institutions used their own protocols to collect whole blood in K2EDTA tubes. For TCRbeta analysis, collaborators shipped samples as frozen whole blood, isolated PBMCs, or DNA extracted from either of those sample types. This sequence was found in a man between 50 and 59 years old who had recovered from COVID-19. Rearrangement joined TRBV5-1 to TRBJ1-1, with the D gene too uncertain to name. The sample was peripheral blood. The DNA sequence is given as TGCGCCAGCAGCGTCGGGGTATCGAACACTGAAGCTTTCTTT. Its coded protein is CASSVGVSNTEAFF.